The clone carrying this T cell receptor beta chain was observed once. Antigen: not known. Only in-frame clones appear in the TCRdb table, and some are missing; sequencing was by immunoSEQ multiplex PCR. The sample records 85,000 to 90,000 clones, 85% to 90% being singletons. It was second doses at about 4 or about 12 weeks that were pooled. Germline CDR1 is SGHVS and CDR2 is FNYEAQ. The length of the CDR3 is 16 residues. Trimming stripped 2 bases from V and 5 bases from J, with 16 bases between. These data belong to a study of T cell responses to AZD1222 COVID-19 vaccine. Study-wide results and limits: Spike regions recognized by vaccine-associated CD4 TCRs spanned the protein, led by 160-218 and 743-854. Only 5 to 7 individuals given AZD1222 were seropositive at baseline. Donor demographics were predominantly white British with a female majority; clonal diversity may be underestimated.

This clonotype was obtained from an adult who received the AZD1222 COVID-19 vaccine. The sample in question was peripheral blood, obtained 28 days after the second AZD1222 dose. The genes are TRBV7-6 and TRBJ2-1, with D uncertain. The DNA for the CDR3 is TGTGCCAGCAGCTTAAACCCCACAGAGCGTGACAATGAGCAGTTCTTC. This translates into CASSLNPTERDNEQFF.